This TCR beta chain was captured in a study of blood T cell repertoires in COVID-19. Looking at the study overall: Sites across the United States, Italy and Spain contributed samples from acute and convalescent COVID-19. PBMCs, B-cell-depleted T cells, or T cells were the source of the cDNA or gDNA that made up the material.

J gave up 4 bases and V 5 bases, and 8 bases lay outside the gene matches. This CDR3 spans 15 amino acids. Germline assignment: CDR1 SGHTA and CDR2 FQGTGA. The authors' processing: Scientists estimated how many nucleated cells there were by amplifying reference gene primers. The table came from immunoSEQ multiplex PCR; TCRdb's copy has only in-frame clones and leaves some out. The V and J calls and clone size were taken over from that table, and D and trimming were inferred from the DNA. In the table there are roughly 250,000 clones, 85% of which are singletons. The sample comprised peripheral blood. The receptor was derived from a woman aged 55-69 years with active or convalescent COVID-19. This chain connects TRBV7-3 to TRBJ2-7, with TRBD2 identical over 10 bases. The CDR3 here is CASSPEREGRYEQYF. In DNA, the CDR3 is TGTGCCAGCAGCCCAGAGCGGGAGGGCCGATACGAGCAGTACTTC. Looking up the rest from reference TRBV7-3 and TRBJ2-7 gives the full variable domain: GAGVSQTPSNKVTEKGKYVELRCDPISGHTALYWYRQSLGQGPEFLIYFQGTGAADDSGLPNDRFFAVRPEGSVSTLKIQRTERGDSAVYLCASSPEREGRYEQYFGPGTRLTVT.